The text below deals with one TCR beta chain. The source of the sample is a study of Ad26.COV2.S vaccination and SARS-CoV-2 variants. Data came from immunoSEQ multiplex PCR; TCRdb stores just in-frame clones and leaves some out. The table includes about 460,000 clones, nearly 90% detected once. Trimming cost V 3 bases and J 2 bases; bases outside gene matches: 8. Germline values: CDR1 SGDLS, CDR2 YYNGEE. This CDR3 comprises 15 residues. Treatment denoted: some 20 received Ad26.COV2.S at low or high dose, single or two shots; about 5 received placebo; per-sample allocation not given. Sample collection was performed on day 63 after the first vaccine or placebo injection.

The source is a person aged 18-60 years who received the Ad26.COV2.S COVID-19 vaccine or a placebo. The sample consisted of peripheral blood, taken in a trial of Ad26.COV2.S vaccine versus placebo. This rearrangement joins TRBV9 to TRBJ2-7, with 7 nucleotides matching TRBD2. For the CDR3, the DNA is TGTGCCAGCAGCGGGGGACTAAGCGGGACCTACGAGCAGTACTTC. The encoded protein is CASSGGLSGTYEQYF.